The 22 T cell receptor beta chains given below trace back to one sample, sequenced in a study of shared clonotypes between healthy human individuals. Profiled with immunoSEQ multiplex PCR; TCRdb holds only in-frame clones, not every one. Counted here are about 2.4 million clones, approximately 90% occurring once; the ten biggest clones make up around 0.14%. Sequenced material: naive CD4+ T cells sorted from blood. Subset given: CD45RA+ positively selected. Receptor source: a man aged 18 to 30 in good health.

The chain couples TRBV19 to TRBJ2-5, with D perhaps matching TRBD1 (5 bases). Germline values: CDR1 LNHDA, CDR2 SQIVND (reference sequence). Trimming pared 9 bases from V and 0 bases from J, leaving 26 bases between. CDR3 length equals 18 residues. The CDR3 spells CASTWTPQQKTHQETQYF. CDR3 nucleotide sequence: TGTGCCAGCACATGGACACCCCAACAGAAAACTCACCAAGAGACCCAGTACTTC.

This sequence joins TRBV7-2 and TRBJ2-7; D could derive from TRBD1 or TRBD2 (5 bases each). CDR1 and CDR2 from the germline V gene are SGHTA and FQGNSA. The CDR3 has 15 amino acids. Trimming took 5 bases from V and 12 from J, leaving 26 bases between them. As DNA, the CDR3 is TGTGCCAGCAGCACCCGACAGCCTAGCATATCACGACTGTACTTC. Its protein is CASSTRQPSISRLYF. Full variable domain (missing parts from reference TRBV7-2 and TRBJ2-7): GAGVSQSPSNKVTEKGKDVELRCDPISGHTALYWYRQSLGQGLEFLIYFQGNSAPDKSGLPSDRFSAERTGGSVSTLTIQRTQQEDSAVYLCASSTRQPSISRLYFGPGTRLTVT.

J is TRBJ1-2 and V is TRBV5-1; 8 bases map to TRBD1. Trimming at V came to 7 bases and at J to 4 bases, leaving 15 bases not matched to a gene. There are 16 residues in the CDR3. The germline CDR1 and CDR2 sequences are SGHRS and YFSETQ. In nucleotides, the CDR3 is TGCGCCAGCCGAGAAAGTTCCAGGGGGCCCCTCTATGGCTACACCTTC. Protein sequence: CASRESSRGPLYGYTF.

J is TRBJ1-1 and V is TRBV10-3; D is ambiguous. Germline CDR1 is ENHRY and CDR2 is SYGVKD. CDR3 length: 13 amino acids. V lost 9 bases and J 0 bases, leaving 11 bases between the germline ends. The CDR3 bases are TGTGCCATTTCTGAAGCATTGAACACTGAAGCTTTCTTT. Protein sequence: CAISEALNTEAFF.

The chain couples TRBV5-6 to TRBJ1-2; 9 bases align to TRBD1. The CDR3 length is 16 residues. V trimming: 2 bases; J trimming: 2 bases; junction bases outside the gene matches: 7. Germline V CDR1 and CDR2: SGHDT, YYEEEE. The CDR3 bases are TGTGCCAGCAGCTTCACCGGGACAGGGACGAACTATGGCTACACCTTC. Translated, it gives CASSFTGTGTNYGYTF.

The V call is TRBV19, the J call TRBJ2-1, with 10 bases that match TRBD1. CDR3 size: 15 residues. The ends lost 6 bases at V and 2 bases at J; junction bases unmatched: 4. Germline V gives CDR1 LNHDA, CDR2 SQIVND (reference sequence). CDR3 sequence reads: CASRLGQGTYNEQFF. DNA of the CDR3: TGTGCCAGTAGGCTGGGACAGGGGACCTACAATGAGCAGTTCTTC.

V usage is TRBV11-2 and J usage is TRBJ2-7; 9 bases line up with TRBD1. Germline assignment: CDR1 SGHAT and CDR2 FQNNGV. Unmatched junction bases numbered 9, after V lost 3 bases and J lost 3 bases. The CDR3 spans 16 residues. The CDR3 loop reads CASSLTGTGLHYEQYF. CDR3 coding DNA: TGTGCCAGCAGCTTGACCGGGACAGGGTTGCACTACGAGCAGTACTTC.

The chain carries TRBV28 and TRBJ2-3; TRBD2 is a possible D gene (6 bases). V gave up 11 bases and J gave up 0 bases, with 15 bases separating them. From germline, CDR1 is MDHEN and CDR2 SYDVKM. The CDR3 consists of 14 residues. This chain's CDR3 is CAAPPGTSTDTQYF. CDR3 DNA: TGTGCCGCACCACCCGGGACTAGCACAGATACGCAGTATTTT. Using reference TRBV28 and TRBJ2-3 for the parts outside the CDR3, the full variable domain is DVKVTQSSRYLVKRTGEKVFLECVQDMDHENMFWYRQDPGLGLRLIYFSYDVKMKEKGDIPEGYSVSREKKERFSLILESASTNQTSMYLCAAPPGTSTDTQYFGPGTRLTVL.

V is TRBV18 and J is TRBJ2-3; D is tentatively TRBD1 or TRBD2 (5 bases each). The germline CDR1 and CDR2 sequences are KGHSH and LQKENI. The CDR3 runs to 15 residues. The ends were cut back, 0 bases at V and 3 bases at J, with 10 bases in the middle. CDR3 in DNA: TGTGCCAGCTCACCACCGATGAGGGGAACAGATACGCAGTATTTT. Encoded protein: CASSPPMRGTDTQYF.

The chain is built from TRBV5-1 and TRBJ2-2; 7 nucleotides align to TRBD1. The CDR3 extends over 16 amino acids. With 4 bases clipped from V and 4 bases from J, the junction kept 10 bases outside the gene matches. CDR1 and CDR2 from the germline V gene are SGHRS and YFSETQ. CDR3 residues: CASSLDRGRFTGELFF. CDR3 coding DNA: TGCGCCAGCAGCCTGGATAGGGGGCGATTCACCGGGGAGCTGTTTTTT.

The chain is built from TRBV6-6 and TRBJ1-2; 8 bases are shared with TRBD1. The trim removed 6 bases at V and 4 bases at J, leaving 4 bases unmatched. Germline V lookup: CDR1 MNHNY, CDR2 SVGAGI (reference sequence). CDR3 length: 13 residues. The CDR3 spells CASRLDRAYGYTF. DNA of the CDR3: TGTGCCAGCAGACTGGACAGGGCCTATGGCTACACCTTC.

The chain links TRBV19 to TRBJ2-7; 9 bases map to TRBD2. The CDR3 consists of 15 residues. J gave up 0 bases and V 4 bases, and 4 bases lay outside the gene matches. Germline-derived CDR1 and CDR2 are LNHDA and SQIVND (reference sequence). The chain's CDR3 is CASSRAGGLSYEQYF. In DNA form, the CDR3 reads TGTGCCAGTAGTAGAGCGGGGGGACTCTCCTACGAGCAGTACTTC. The full variable domain, rest sourced from reference TRBV19 and TRBJ2-7, is DGGITQSPKYLFRKEGQNVTLSCEQNLNHDAMYWYRQDPGQGLRLIYYSQIVNDFQKGDIAEGYSVSREKKESFPLTVTSAQKNPTAFYLCASSRAGGLSYEQYFGPGTRLTVT.

This chain links TRBV19 with TRBJ1-2, with 8 bases aligning to TRBD1. The CDR3 has 18 amino acids. After removal of 2 bases from V and 4 bases from J, the junction contained 15 bases not matched to a gene. Germline V gene lookup returns CDR1 LNHDA and CDR2 SQIVND (reference sequence). CDR3 in amino acids: CASSIPGQGSGRGYGYTF. The CDR3 DNA sequence: TGTGCCAGTAGTATACCTGGACAGGGAAGCGGGCGCGGCTATGGCTACACCTTC.

The table lists this clone with a count of one. The gene calls are TRBV4-1 and TRBJ2-7, with TRBD2 as a possible D gene (7 bases). CDR3 length: 14 residues. Per germline, CDR1 MGHRA and CDR2 YSYEKL. Trimming took off 4 bases at V and 3 bases at J, with 13 bases between the two ends. The CDR3 reads CASSPVGGVYEQYF. In DNA, the CDR3 is TGCGCCAGCAGCCCGGTAGGGGGGGTCTACGAGCAGTACTTC.

Concerning this clone itself: The sample holds other DNA sequences that translate to the same CDR3. The chain employs TRBV6-5 and TRBJ2-5; D is possibly TRBD1 or TRBD2 (6 bases each). V was pared by 2 bases and J by 5 bases, with 12 bases between. This CDR3 spans 14 amino acids. CDR1 is MNHEY, CDR2 SVGAGI, per germline. The CDR3 DNA follows: TGTGCCAGCAGTTACCCCGGGGGCGGCGAGACCCAGTACTTC. This gives the protein CASSYPGGGETQYF.

The gene calls are TRBV10-3 and TRBJ2-7, with D possibly TRBD2 on 7 matching bases. The CDR3 spans 15 residues. The V and J ends lost 3 bases and 4 bases respectively, with 16 bases between them. CDR1 and CDR2 from the germline V gene are ENHRY and SYGVKD. The CDR3 is CAISDPSGGRYEQYF. For the CDR3, the DNA is TGTGCCATCAGTGATCCCTCCGGGGGGCGTTACGAGCAGTACTTC.

This clone has just one count. V gene TRBV28 combines with J gene TRBJ1-2; a possible D gene is TRBD1 (6 bases). This CDR3 has 13 residues. In germline, CDR1 is MDHEN, CDR2 SYDVKM. The V end was cut by 5 bases, the J end by 8 bases, with 15 bases between. The CDR3 sequence is CASSTGGGVGYTF. The DNA of the CDR3 is TGTGCCAGCAGTACAGGAGGGGGGGTAGGCTACACCTTC.

The rearrangement joins TRBV28 to TRBJ2-7; 9 bases map to TRBD1. This CDR3 comprises 17 residues. J gave up 5 bases and V 6 bases, and 17 bases lay outside the gene matches. Germline V gene sequence: CDR1 MDHEN, CDR2 SYDVKM. The CDR3 reads CASRSGDDGQGTHEQYF. The CDR3 bases are TGTGCCAGCAGATCTGGGGATGACGGACAGGGGACCCACGAGCAGTACTTC. The entire variable domain, with the rest obtained from reference TRBV28 and TRBJ2-7, is as follows: DVKVTQSSRYLVKRTGEKVFLECVQDMDHENMFWYRQDPGLGLRLIYFSYDVKMKEKGDIPEGYSVSREKKERFSLILESASTNQTSMYLCASRSGDDGQGTHEQYFGPGTRLTVT.

V gene TRBV18 combines with J gene TRBJ1-2, with 9 bases lining up with TRBD1. This CDR3 region has 17 residues. V lost 0 bases, J lost 0 bases, and 5 bases stayed unmatched. Per the germline V gene, CDR1 is KGHSH and CDR2 is LQKENI. As DNA, the CDR3 is TGTGCCAGCTCACCACCCGGACAGGGGAGATCTAACTATGGCTACACCTTC. Amino acids: CASSPPGQGRSNYGYTF.

The V and J genes are TRBV5-4 and TRBJ2-7; maybe TRBD2 (6 bases). The length of the CDR3 is 15 residues. Germline V gives CDR1 SGHNT, CDR2 YYREEE (reference sequence). Trimming left V 4 bases short and J 1 base short, with 15 bases between. The CDR3 DNA is TGTGCCAGCAGCCCTACTACGCGGGAATCCTACGAGCAGTACTTC. Its translation is CASSPTTRESYEQYF.

The CDR3 sequence is CASSQKGGTAPSNEKLFF. CDR3 coding DNA: TGCGCCAGCAGCCAAAAAGGGGGGACAGCCCCTTCTAATGAAAAACTGTTTTTT. The V call is TRBV4-1, the J call TRBJ1-4, with 7 nucleotides matching TRBD1. With V trimmed by 2 bases and J by 3 bases, 12 bases remained unmatched. CDR1 and CDR2 (germline): MGHRA, YSYEKL. The CDR3 loop spans 18 amino acids.

The gene calls are TRBV6-6 and TRBJ1-1, with D uncertain. This CDR3 comprises 15 residues. V was cut by 1 base and J by 0 bases, with 9 bases left in between. Germline V gives CDR1 MNHNY, CDR2 SVGAGI (reference sequence). DNA of the CDR3: TGTGCCAGCAGTTACTTTAGGGTCATGAACACTGAAGCTTTCTTT. Its protein product is CASSYFRVMNTEAFF.